This T cell receptor (beta chain) was sequenced during a study of post-analysis software for immune sequencing data. Study conclusions and caveats: Strong co-clustering by F measure was evident for samples that had been prepared in the same batch. TRBV segments more frequent in patients than in controls numbered several and included TRBV5-6, TRBV5-1 and TRBV20-1.

On this clonotype itself: The antigen remains undetermined.

Unique-molecular-identifier-tagged TCR beta cDNA libraries were used. Approximately 550,000 cDNA molecules came from about 1 to 10 million T cells. Each CDR3 protein gets one entry after TCRdb re-called the PCR reads with MiXCR. Of around 150,000 distinct CDR3 sequences listed, 36% are singletons. This CDR3 is built from 14 residues. V trimming: 3 bases; J trimming: 4 bases; junction bases outside the gene matches: 3. Germline assignment: CDR1 SGDLS and CDR2 YYNGEE. The sequencing here drew on blood, taken after autologous hematopoietic stem cell transplantation. The chain combines TRBV9 with TRBJ2-1, with TRBD1 identical over 8 bases. This receptor was taken from a girl between 5 and 17 years old with multiple sclerosis. The CDR3 DNA reads TGTGCCAGCAGCGCAGGGGGCCAATACAATGAGCAGTTCTTC. Translating gives CASSAGGQYNEQFF.